This T cell receptor beta chain was sequenced for a study of vaccination and CD4 T cells after COVID-19. Study at large: PCR on nasal swabs identified SARS-CoV-2 in convalescent patients, of whom some ten were mild and one severe. Control cultures used a CEFX viral epitope pool, an HIV-1 Nef peptide pool, or no peptide. In the convalescent cohort, there were six males and four females, two of them Hispanic.

Stated treatment: roughly ten-day PBMC culture with coronavirus spike peptide pools or control peptides (ViraFEST assay). The length of the CDR3 is 15 residues. Germline CDR1 is SGHTA and CDR2 is FQGNSA. V dropped 4 bases and J dropped 8; count of bases not matched to a gene: 11. Sequencing of DNA taken from cultured CD4+ T cells relied on the Oncomine TCR Beta short-read assay. TCRdb reprocessed the PCR reads via MiXCR and lists one record per CDR3 protein. This sample has almost 20,000 distinct CDR3 sequences; 45% to 60% occur once, and the top ten carry about 7.2%. As for this clonotype: Its target is unknown.

The chain joins TRBV7-2 to TRBJ2-1, with 7 bases lining up with TRBD1. This receptor was taken from a human donor who had recovered from COVID-19. The sequenced material came from CD4+ T cells from blood, cultured in vitro. The CDR3 sequence is CASSSQPNRGHEQFF. CDR3 bases: TGTGCCAGCAGCTCGCAGCCAAACAGGGGACATGAGCAGTTCTTC.